This T cell receptor (beta chain) was obtained from a study of cytomegalovirus exposure and HLA in healthy donors (dated by TCRdb to 2017 to 2019). Notes on the research overall: An earlier analysis of approximately 600 of the donors reported about 250 Gb of sequence data and around 120 million unique TCR beta sequences from about 180 million T cells. About 300 gigabases of sequencing data and around 85 million unique TCR sequences made up an early release that covered approximately 620 HLA-typed donors. Of the 300 to 500 genotyped donors, less than 90% were placed in the genetic ancestry cluster associated with self-reported Caucasian donors. The study was designed to test whether signatures of past pathogen exposure could be identified by cataloging public T cell receptors. Using immunosequencing, the study profiled T cell repertoires from roughly 650 subjects and related those repertoires to cytomegalovirus serostatus. In addition to the first cohort of roughly 670 subjects, a separate validation cohort of about 120 different subjects was used. To predict cytomegalovirus infection status, the study combined high-throughput TCR immunosequencing, statistical association of individual TCRs with disease status, and machine learning. In a later analysis, previously published TCR beta repertoires from more than 500 donors were re-analyzed and high-resolution HLA genotyping was added so that TCR occurrence patterns could be studied. In the later analysis, no new phenotypic data were used to find candidate immune exposures; instead, reliance was placed on TCR beta sequences and their occurrence across donors. An earlier analysis of fewer than 700 of the donors applied high-throughput TCR beta sequencing to assess whether each TCR beta V gene segment acted as functional or pseudogenic. Donor age, sex, ethnicity and CMV serostatus were compiled together with the repertoire data. A later genetic analysis took genome-wide SNP genotypes for about 55% of the 666 donors and used that subset as a discovery cohort. All discovery cohort repertoires had been generated on a single sequencing platform. Both class I and class II loci were covered by HLA typing, at four-digit resolution. The number of donors typed differed by locus, with roughly 620-630 for A, B, C, DRB1 and DQB1, 522 for DQA1, 600 to 610 for DPA1, and 400 to 490 for DPB1. Five DR-DQ haplotypes were handled as single units for association and clustering because linkage in the cohort was strong. Among some 400 genotyped donors of the cohort, an average of roughly 230,000 unique TCR beta nucleotide sequences was sequenced per donor, of which about 19% were non-productive. Study-wide findings and limitations: Presence/absence analyses assumed roughly uniform sequencing depth across donors, an assumption that may not hold. A further reported finding was that TCR beta sequences accurately predicted the HLA-A and HLA-B alleles for most subjects in the first cohort. Because the 87-base-pair reads could not distinguish some IMGT-functional V segments, including TRBV6-2 and TRBV6-3, those segments were excluded. The sequencing pipeline was judged likely to have produced a cluster of highly shared sequence variants as a technical artifact. According to a later genetic analysis, donors in an Asian-associated ancestry cluster had fewer N-insertions in productive TCRs than the roughly 660-donor mean. In a later analysis, several top co-occurrence clusters were reported to appear linked to parvovirus B19, influenza, CMV and Epstein-Barr virus. An association between a missense DCLRE1C variant and V-gene and J-gene trimming of TCR beta chains was found in a later genetic analysis and replicated in an independent cohort. Most CMV-associated TCR beta chains appeared to be HLA-restricted in a later analysis, and the HLA associations seemed to be driven largely by CMV exposure. Compared with equally common non-associated chains, HLA-associated TCR beta chains in a later analysis were more clonally expanded and had lower generation probabilities. The authors suggested that the approach could potentially be generalized to other disease states and immunological phenotypes. Because HLA typing was unavailable for some donors at each locus, only the typed subset was used in association tests. A few of the identified cytomegalovirus-associated TCR beta chains were confirmed in vitro to be specific for cytomegalovirus antigens. This cohort had only TCR beta chains sequenced, and the lack of alpha or paired-chain data limited which features could be detected. In a later analysis, the rate of TCR association differed among HLA loci, with DRB1 alleles having the most associated TCRs and HLA-C alleles having the fewest. Most TCR sequences were observed very rarely across donors, whereas some public TCRs were present in many individuals. The only immune exposure information available for the cohort was CMV serostatus. Linkage disequilibrium might explain the correlated functional status among segregating V segments, but an unknown experimental factor could not be ruled out. In a later analysis, 16,951 TCR beta sequences were associated with specific HLA alleles at a false discovery rate of 0.05. In the study, 150 to 200 TCR beta chains were listed as associated with cytomegalovirus. In an earlier analysis of about 600 of the donors, most TCR beta V segments appeared in productive rearrangements about 87% or about 30% of the time, broadly matching IMGT annotations. The classifier was reported to diagnose cytomegalovirus status with high specificity and sensitivity in both the original cohort and the validation cohort. The earlier analysis of a few hundred of the donors excluded roughly 17 rarely observed V segments, including chromosome 9 orphons, because counts were too low. When HLA alleles, especially DR and DQ, strongly co-occurred, TCR associations were difficult to assign to individual alleles.

Concerning this clone: The antigen it recognizes is unknown.

The cohort was made up of approximately 700 healthy bone marrow donors. At the time of sampling, all cohort members were nominally healthy, though unrecorded immune exposures were likely present. The donor was CMV seronegative and belonged to the group of over 350 seronegative cohort members. A peripheral blood sample was provided by each donor, and peripheral blood mononuclear cells were used for TCR beta sequencing. Genomic DNA was extracted from the blood cell samples with the Qiagen DNeasy Blood Extraction Kit. Receptor libraries were prepared by the immunoSEQ multiplex PCR assay. A mixture of 60 forward primers for TCR Vbeta segments and 13 reverse primers for TCR Jbeta segments was used in the multiplex PCR. The CDR3 region of rearranged TCR beta genes was amplified from genomic DNA by a multiplex PCR assay. The amplified TCR beta libraries were sequenced on the Illumina HiSeq System as 87-base-pair reads. For the original study's pipeline: In a later analysis, approximately 74 million unique TCR beta chains were counted across the 666 repertoires, and roughly 11 million of these chains were shared by at least two donors. Raw reads were error-corrected and collapsed into unique sequences by a nearest-neighbor algorithm in which closely related sequences were merged to remove PCR and sequencing errors. V, D and J gene segments were assigned by aligning CDR3 sequences to IMGT reference sequences. For a sequence to be retained, a match of at least six nucleotides to both a V gene segment and a J gene segment was required. Rearrangements were called productive when the CDR3 lacked stop codons and stayed in frame with V and J; all others were non-productive. Following IMGT convention, CDR3 was defined as the stretch from the second conserved V-encoded cysteine up to the conserved J-encoded phenylalanine. In an earlier analysis of 587 of the donors, sequences lacking an unambiguous match to a single V gene segment were excluded. An earlier analysis of several hundred of the donors called V segments functional above 56.7% productive rearrangements and segregating when the between-donor standard deviation exceeded 5%. A statistical classification framework was developed to diagnose cytomegalovirus status using the catalog of TCR beta chain sequences. In a later analysis, TCR nucleotide sequences were compared against IMGT/GENE-DB human TR gene sequences so that V and J genes could be assigned. Using the TCRdist pipeline, a later analysis assigned CDR3 sequences along with most-parsimonious VDJ recombination scenarios. In a later analysis, every TCR beta chain was defined by the combination of its CDR3 amino acid sequence and its V-gene family, and reads without a unique V-gene family were dropped. In a later analysis, 500 to 700 highly shared, low-generation-probability nucleotide sequences were removed to address suspected cross-contamination and a sequencing artifact. For each public chain, a later analysis derived a clonal expansion index from normalized ranks of inferred template counts within each repertoire. In a later analysis, generation probabilities were computed using a VDJ recombination model fitted to out-of-frame rearrangements, and the results were checked against IGoR. In a later analysis, hypergeometric tests were used to score TCR-TCR, TCR-HLA and TCR-CMV co-occurrence, with a repertoire-size bias correction applied to TCR pairs. To estimate false discovery rates, a later analysis permuted the HLA or CMV assignments 20 times. A later analysis grouped co-occurring TCRs with DBSCAN, adding TCRdist sequence similarity when clustering within HLA-allele-positive subsets. Repertoires with fewer than 30,000 or more than 120,000 public chains, plus five repertoires with anomalous nucleotide sharing, were excluded from co-occurrence clustering. The source is immuneACCESS, and TCRdb retained only in-frame sequences with V and J called. Part of the clones is not carried over; for the studies checked, unresolved V genes explain less than half of this, and the remainder is unexplained. Clone size and V and J calls were adopted from that table, with D and trimming inferred from the DNA. The table held for this sample gives tens of thousands of clones. Approximately 6.8% of the sample rests with the top ten.

Via the germline V gene (reference sequence), CDR1 is PRHDT and CDR2 FYEKMQ. The V end gives up 3 bases and the J end 6 bases, leaving 7 bases in the junction not matched to a gene. The CDR3 goes from the cysteine to the phenylalanine over 14 residues. This entry keeps only the CDR3 DNA: 42 bases, framed from base 1. Sample: PBMCs. This clonotype originated in a woman between 40 and 55 years old in good health and CMV-seronegative. The sequence joins TRBV13 to TRBJ2-5, and 7 junctional nucleotides match TRBD2. The CDR3 protein is CASSLGGVHKTQYF. The nucleotide sequence reads TGTGCCAGCAGCTTGGGAGGGGTCCACAAGACCCAGTACTTC.